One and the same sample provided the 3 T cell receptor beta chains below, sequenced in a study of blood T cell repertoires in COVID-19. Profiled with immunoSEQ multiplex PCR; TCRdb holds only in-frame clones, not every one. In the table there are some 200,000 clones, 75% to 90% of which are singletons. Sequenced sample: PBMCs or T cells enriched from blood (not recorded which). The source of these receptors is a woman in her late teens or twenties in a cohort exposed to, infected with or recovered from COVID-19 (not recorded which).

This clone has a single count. This CDR3 is CASSTEGGSNQPQHF. In DNA form, the CDR3 reads TGTGCCAGTAGTACAGAAGGGGGCAGCAATCAGCCCCAGCATTTT. The chain employs TRBV19 and TRBJ1-5; TRBD1 aligns across 7 bases. V dropped 4 bases and J dropped 1; count of bases not matched to a gene: 4. Germline CDR1 reads LNHDA; CDR2 reads SQIVND (reference sequence). The CDR3 is 15 amino acids.

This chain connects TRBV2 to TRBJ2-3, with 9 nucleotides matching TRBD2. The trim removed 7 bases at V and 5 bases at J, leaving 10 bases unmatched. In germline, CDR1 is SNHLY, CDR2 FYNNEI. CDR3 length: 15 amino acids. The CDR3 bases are TGTGCCAGCACCCCTGGGGGAGCGGGAGGAGATACGCAGTATTTT. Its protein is CASTPGGAGGDTQYF.

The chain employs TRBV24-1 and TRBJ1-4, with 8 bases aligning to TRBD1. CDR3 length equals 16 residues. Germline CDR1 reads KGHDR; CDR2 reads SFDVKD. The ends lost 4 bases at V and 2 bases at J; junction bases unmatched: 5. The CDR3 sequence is CATSEKNRGTNEKLFF. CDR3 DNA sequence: TGTGCCACCAGTGAAAAAAACAGGGGGACTAATGAAAAACTGTTTTTT.